Below, 17 T cell receptor beta chains from the same sample are listed, as sequenced in a study of shared clonotypes between healthy human individuals. The repertoire was sequenced with immunoSEQ multiplex PCR; TCRdb's copy has only in-frame clones and lacks some. This table holds about 2.4 million clones, more than 80% found once. The specimen sequenced was naive CD4+ T cells sorted from blood. This sample's subset: CD45RA+ positively selected. All receptors come from a man younger than 35 in good health.

The chain carries TRBV14 and TRBJ2-3; a possible D gene is TRBD2 (6 bases). The V gene lost 3 bases and the J gene lost 4 bases, with 14 bases spanning the gap. The CDR3 is made up of 15 amino acids. The germline V gene has CDR1 SGHDN and CDR2 FVKESK. The CDR3, as DNA: TGTGCCAGCAGCCAGACTAGTTTTATTTCAGATACGCAGTATTTT. This gives the protein CASSQTSFISDTQYF. Drawing the rest from reference TRBV14 and TRBJ2-3, the complete variable domain is EAGVTQFPSHSVIEKGQTVTLRCDPISGHDNLYWYRRVMGKEIKFLLHFVKESKQDESGMPNNRFLAERTGGTYSTLKVQPAELEDSGVYFCASSQTSFISDTQYFGPGTRLTVL.

The gene calls are TRBV7-6 and TRBJ1-1, with TRBD1 as a possible D gene (5 bases). Per germline, CDR1 SGHVS and CDR2 FNYEAQ. The ends were cut back, 1 base at V and 8 bases at J, with 17 bases in the middle. The CDR3 totals 15 residues. DNA of the CDR3: TGTGCCAGCAGCTTAGAGGTGTGGGGTCAGGGAGAAGCTTTCTTT. Its translation: CASSLEVWGQGEAFF.

V is TRBV7-6 and J is TRBJ2-7; the D is unclear. V shed 2 bases and J shed 2 bases, with 16 bases lying between them. The CDR3 runs 16 residues. Germline CDR1 and CDR2: SGHVS and FNYEAQ. This CDR3 reads CASSLFSQVGTYEQYF. The DNA for the CDR3 is TGTGCCAGCAGCTTATTCTCTCAGGTCGGAACCTACGAGCAGTACTTC.

This chain links TRBV6-6 with TRBJ2-7; 10 bases match TRBD1. CDR1 is MNHNY and CDR2 is SVGAGI in the germline V gene (reference sequence). With V trimmed by 6 bases and J by 5 bases, 10 bases remained unmatched. The CDR3 has 15 amino acids. CDR3 in amino acids: CASSQDRGIGNEQYF. The CDR3 nucleotides read TGTGCCAGCAGCCAGGACAGGGGGATTGGAAACGAGCAGTACTTC.

The chain links TRBV18 to TRBJ2-6; D is possibly TRBD1 (5 bases). Between the trimmed V and J ends, which lost 3 bases and 0 bases, there was a span of 15 bases. CDR3 size: 18 residues. From germline, CDR1 is KGHSH and CDR2 LQKENI. CDR3 DNA sequence: TGTGCCAGCTCACCGCGACAGCAGCCAAACTCTGGGGCCAACGTCCTGACTTTC. Its translation is CASSPRQQPNSGANVLTF.

As DNA, the CDR3 is TGTGCCAGCAGTCGCCTCTCCGACGGGGGGATGGCAGGGGAGCTGTTTTTT. Its translation: CASSRLSDGGMAGELFF. The gene calls are TRBV27 and TRBJ2-2, with 7 bases aligning to TRBD2. With V trimmed by 5 bases and J by 8 bases, 17 bases remained unmatched. This CDR3 spans 17 amino acids. From germline, CDR1 is MNHEY and CDR2 SMNVEV (reference sequence).

V usage is TRBV6-1 and J usage is TRBJ1-5, with D possibly matching TRBD1 (6 bases). The CDR3 has 13 amino acids. Germline lookup yields CDR1 MNHNS and CDR2 SASEGT. Trimming shortened V by 9 bases and J by 3 bases, and 12 bases separated the two germline ends. CDR3 in DNA: TGTGCCAGTTCCGGGACACCCAATCAGCCCCAGCATTTT. The encoded protein is CASSGTPNQPQHF.

The V call is TRBV2, the J call TRBJ2-7; 8 nucleotides agree with TRBD2. The germline V gene encodes CDR1 SNHLY and CDR2 FYNNEI. The CDR3 is made up of 12 amino acids. Unmatched junction bases numbered 6, after V lost 7 bases and J lost 7 bases. This chain's CDR3 is CASTPGGPEQYF. CDR3 in DNA: TGTGCCAGCACCCCGGGGGGGCCTGAGCAGTACTTC. The full variable domain, completed using reference TRBV2 and TRBJ2-7, is EPEVTQTPSHQVTQMGQEVILRCVPISNHLYFYWYRQILGQKVEFLVSFYNNEISEKSEIFDDQFSVERPDGSNFTLKIRSTKLEDSAMYFCASTPGGPEQYFGPGTRLTVT.

The chain combines TRBV10-3 with TRBJ1-2; D is uncertain. The CDR3 has 14 amino acids. Per germline, CDR1 ENHRY and CDR2 SYGVKD. V gave up 0 bases and J gave up 4 bases, with 9 bases separating them. This CDR3 is CAISESLGRYGYTF. CDR3 sequence (DNA): TGTGCCATCAGTGAGTCGCTGGGCCGCTATGGCTACACCTTC.

To note about this clone: Germline is not matched at one junction end, which may reflect a read error. V is TRBV2 and J is TRBJ2-7; TRBD1 matches at 7 bases. Germline V gene lookup returns CDR1 SNHLY and CDR2 FYNNEI. The CDR3 runs to 11 residues. CDR3: CASSELGGENF. In DNA, the CDR3 is TGTGCCAGCAGTGAATTAGGGGGCGAGAACTTC.

The chain recombines TRBV2 with TRBJ1-2, with a tentative D call TRBD1 (5 bases). From germline, CDR1 is SNHLY and CDR2 FYNNEI. The CDR3 totals 13 residues. The V gene lost 6 bases and the J gene lost 4 bases, with 12 bases spanning the gap. The CDR3 coding sequence is TGTGCCAGCAGGACCTCAGGGAGCTATGGCTACACCTTC. Its translation is CASRTSGSYGYTF.

For this clone: At one end, the junction sequence differs from germline, possibly due to a read error. The rearrangement uses TRBV7-7 and TRBJ2-5; 9 bases are shared with TRBD2. CDR3 length: 14 amino acids. From germline, CDR1 is SSHAT and CDR2 FNYEAQ (reference sequence). CDR3 amino acids: CASSLAGDSPTQYF. CDR3 bases: TGTGCTAGCAGCTTAGCGGGGGACAGCCCGACCCAGTACTTC.

V gene TRBV27 combines with J gene TRBJ2-2, with 9 bases fitting TRBD2. CDR3 length: 16 residues. The ends lost 5 bases at V and 1 base at J; junction bases unmatched: 5. Germline lookup yields CDR1 MNHEY and CDR2 SMNVEV (reference sequence). DNA for the CDR3: TGTGCCAGCAGTGCGGGGGGGACGGTGAACACCGGGGAGCTGTTTTTT. It codes for CASSAGGTVNTGELFF.

V usage is TRBV27 and J usage is TRBJ2-1; 8 positions match TRBD2. The CDR3 consists of 17 residues. Germline trimming cut 4 bases from V and 7 bases from J; bases unmatched to any gene: 15. CDR1 and CDR2 (germline): MNHEY, SMNVEV (reference sequence). CDR3 sequence reads: CASSSTYREGLLNEQFF. The CDR3 DNA is TGTGCCAGCAGTTCTACCTACCGGGAGGGCCTTTTGAATGAGCAGTTCTTC.

This chain uses TRBV5-1 with TRBJ2-5; D possibly uses TRBD1 or TRBD2 (5 bases each). V lost 5 bases and J lost 2, with 13 bases in between. Germline CDR1 is SGHRS and CDR2 is YFSETQ. CDR3 length equals 14 residues. CDR3 protein: CASRGPGVQETQYF. CDR3 coding DNA: TGCGCCAGCAGGGGACCCGGGGTGCAAGAGACCCAGTACTTC.

The V and J genes are TRBV9 and TRBJ1-2; tentative D call: TRBD1 (6 bases). Between the trimmed V and J ends, which lost 0 bases and 2 bases, there was a span of 11 bases. In germline, CDR1 is SGDLS, CDR2 YYNGEE. CDR3 length: 15 amino acids. The CDR3 nucleotides are TGTGCCAGCAGCGTAGCTGGGGGGCAAAACTATGGCTACACCTTC. This encodes CASSVAGGQNYGYTF. The full variable domain, in which reference TRBV9 and TRBJ1-2 provide the parts outside the CDR3, is DSGVTQTPKHLITATGQRVTLRCSPRSGDLSVYWYQQSLDQGLQFLIQYYNGEERAKGNILERFSAQQFPDLHSELNLSSLELGDSALYFCASSVAGGQNYGYTFGSGTRLTVV.

The chain couples TRBV5-6 to TRBJ2-7; a weak D match, TRBD2 (5 bases). V was trimmed by 4 bases and J by 7 bases, leaving 21 bases between them. CDR3 length: 15 residues. The V gene's germline CDR1 is SGHDT and CDR2 YYEEEE. The CDR3 DNA reads TGTGCCAGCAGCCCCCCGCGGACTTCCCTGTGGGAGCAGTACTTC. Its translation is CASSPPRTSLWEQYF.